This T cell receptor beta chain was sequenced in a study of early T cells in non-severe SARS-CoV-2 infection. The wider study: Whole-blood bulk RNA, unsorted, was sequenced, and chains were unpaired. The study, taken as a whole, reports: Private and CD4 specificities were missed by VDJdb matching, skewed to anti-spike CD8.

Each single cDNA molecule received a unique molecular identifier. TCRdb itself ran the 5' RACE reads through MiXCR, one entry per CDR3 protein. The repertoire holds fewer than 100,000 distinct CDR3 sequences, with less than 20% as singletons. Germline CDR1 is DFQATT and CDR2 is SNEGSKA (reference sequence). CDR3 size: 11 residues. V shed 6 bases and J 8 bases; nucleotides not matched to a gene: 4. This clonotype appeared a few times. Its specificity is not known. The chain uses TRBV20-1 and TRBJ1-1, with 9 bases identical to TRBD1. This TCR came from an adult who was a healthcare worker with PCR-confirmed SARS-CoV-2 infection or an uninfected control (not recorded which). Sequenced material: whole blood. In DNA form, the CDR3 reads TGCAGTGCGCCGGACAGGGGCGAAGCTTTCTTT. It codes for CSAPDRGEAFF.